This entry concerns a single T cell receptor beta chain. What it recognizes is unknown. The CDR3 consists of 17 residues. The germline CDR1 and CDR2 sequences are MNHEY and SVGAGI. V lost 5 bases and J lost 9; bases outside the gene matches: 13. These data belong to a study of healthy donors' naive CD4 and CD8 T cells. General observations from the study: Positive CDR3 charge linked to CD4+ cells, negative to CD8+ cells. A reported CD4+/CD8+ bias affected most V and J genes in naive cells.

A linear amplification protocol produced the TCR libraries from roughly 0.5 ug of total RNA. TCRdb re-called the reads with MiXCR, one entry per CDR3 protein. Among some 190,000 distinct CDR3 sequences listed, about 76% were seen once. Specimen: naive CD4+ and CD8+ T cells sorted from blood, pooled from several donors. This rearrangement joins TRBV6-5 to TRBJ2-1, with 13 positions matching TRBD2. This sequence originates from a pool of human donors in good health; the sample pools cells from several healthy donors. CDR3 sequence (DNA): TGTGCCAGCAGTCGTCCCGGGACTAGCGGGAAGTCTCTTGAGCAGTTCTTC. Amino acids: CASSRPGTSGKSLEQFF.